The entry below describes one TCR beta chain. The data originate from a study of shared clonotypes between healthy human individuals. Produced via immunoSEQ multiplex PCR; TCRdb's table is partial and in-frame only. Of roughly 510,000 clones in the sample, around 79% were seen once. Trimming took off 0 bases at V and 2 bases at J, with 14 bases between the two ends. This CDR3 is 17 amino acids long. The germline gives CDR1 ENHRY, CDR2 SYGVKD. The TCR sequence derives from a woman aged 40 to 50 in good health. Some clones in this sample may be carry-over from other donors' samples. The sample consisted of PBMCs. The chain is built from TRBV10-3 and TRBJ2-1, with a tentative D call TRBD2 (5 bases). CDR3 sequence reads: CAISESGTAATYNEQFF. In DNA form, the CDR3 reads TGTGCCATCAGTGAGTCGGGTACAGCGGCAACCTACAATGAGCAGTTCTTC.